This T cell receptor beta chain was profiled in a study of response to subunit inactivated influenza vaccine (dated by TCRdb to 2016 to 2018). Looking at the study overall: Deep quantitative T cell receptor repertoire profiling was used in the study to track responses to a trivalent subunit inactivated influenza vaccine.

Trimmed from V: 1 base; trimmed from J: 4 bases; junction bases lacking a gene match: 9. Including the terminal cysteine and phenylalanine, the CDR3 comprises 17 residues. CDR3 DNA only is kept here, 51 bases in frame from base 1. Libraries were prepared through RT-PCR. Data came from an Illumina HiSeq 2500. Using fastp at Q25 and MiXCR, TCRdb reprocessed the public reads and kept productive beta chains. Each entry is one CDR3 protein sequence, shown with its most common DNA and genes. The sample table shows around 710,000 distinct CDR3 sequences, and approximately 15% are seen once. 5.5% to 7% of the sample rests with the top ten. This clonotype was counted only a few times. This receptor's antigen is unknown. One base away there is no much larger clone; base qualities are not given. What the authors observed across the whole study: It was suggested by the authors that each seasonal influenza vaccination may recruit only a limited number of new T cells.

This clonotype was obtained from a man in his forties or fifties who received an inactivated influenza vaccine. Donor details come from another sample of the same person, matched by shared clones. The specimen comprised PBMCs from blood, sampled 14 to 15 days before vaccination. This sequence uses TRBV12-3 or TRBV12-4 and TRBJ2-7, with TRBD1 matching 11 junction bases. The nucleotides read TGTGCCAGCAGTTTAGGCCCCCCGGGACAGGGGGGATACGAGCAGTACTTC. The resulting protein is CASSLGPPGQGGYEQYF.